These 29 T cell receptor beta chains share one sample of origin, sequenced in a study of blood T cell repertoires in COVID-19. Clones were read by immunoSEQ multiplex PCR, and TCRdb kept only the in-frame ones, dropping some. The sample includes about 190,000 clones, roughly nine tenths of them seen just once. Sequencing was performed on peripheral blood. These receptors all stem from a man aged 30-40 years with acute or convalescent COVID-19.

The chain recombines TRBV24-1 with TRBJ2-3; a weak D match, TRBD1 (6 bases). Trimming took off 8 bases at V and 0 bases at J, with 8 bases between the two ends. This CDR3 region has 13 residues. CDR1 and CDR2 from the germline V gene are KGHDR and SFDVKD. CDR3 residues: CATTRGSTDTQYF. In nucleotides, the CDR3 is TGTGCCACCACCAGGGGTAGCACAGATACGCAGTATTTT.

V is TRBV4-1 and J is TRBJ2-7; D call uncertain. CDR1 is MGHRA, CDR2 YSYEKL, per germline. The CDR3 consists of 13 residues. V was pared by 3 bases and J by 3 bases, with 9 bases between. The CDR3 sequence is CASSQVIGYEQYF. The DNA for the CDR3 is TGCGCCAGCAGCCAGGTTATCGGCTACGAGCAGTACTTC.

The V and J genes are TRBV29-1 and TRBJ2-3; TRBD2 might be the D (6 bases). CDR1 is SQVTM, CDR2 ANQGSEA, per germline. Trimming stripped 7 bases from V and 3 bases from J, with 14 bases between. The CDR3 is made up of 13 amino acids. The CDR3 here is CSGTGVGTDTQYF. DNA of the CDR3: TGCAGCGGCACGGGGGTAGGGACAGATACGCAGTATTTT.

This clone was seen once. This chain joins TRBV5-1 and TRBJ2-2; 9 bases map to TRBD1. Germline CDR1 and CDR2: SGHRS and YFSETQ. This CDR3 contains 15 residues. V was clipped by 3 bases and J by 6 bases; unmatched bases: 6. This chain's CDR3 is CASSWTTGGSGELFF. Written as DNA, the CDR3 is TGCGCCAGCAGCTGGACGACAGGGGGATCCGGGGAGCTGTTTTTT.

This chain uses TRBV28 with TRBJ1-5; possible D gene TRBD1, 6 bases. This CDR3 contains 12 residues. From germline, CDR1 is MDHEN and CDR2 SYDVKM. V lost 10 bases and J 7 bases, leaving 14 bases between the germline ends. The CDR3 coding sequence is TGTGCCATTCAGATGACAGGCCAGCCCCAGCATTTT. This translates into CAIQMTGQPQHF.

V is TRBV30 and J is TRBJ1-6, with D unclear. V lost 4 bases to trimming and J lost 5 bases, with 9 bases between them. CDR3 size: 13 residues. Germline lookup yields CDR1 GTSNPN and CDR2 SVGIG (reference sequence). The CDR3 loop reads CAWNPGNNSPLHF. DNA for the CDR3: TGTGCCTGGAATCCGGGTAATAATTCACCCCTCCACTTT.

The rearrangement uses TRBV7-8 and TRBJ2-3, with 15 bases identical to TRBD2. The germline V gene encodes CDR1 SGHVS and CDR2 FQNEAQ. The CDR3 is made up of 17 amino acids. Losses at the gene ends were 4 bases for V and 7 bases for J; bases not matched to a gene: 9. CDR3 sequence (DNA): TGTGCCAGCAGCTCAAGGACTAGCGGGAGGGGGGCTAATACGCAGTATTTT. This encodes CASSSRTSGRGANTQYF.

The V gene is TRBV6-5, the J gene TRBJ1-4, with a weak D call TRBD1 (5 bases). Germline CDR1 is MNHEY and CDR2 is SVGAGI. V lost 8 bases and J 8 bases, leaving 15 bases between the germline ends. This CDR3 is 13 amino acids long. The CDR3, as DNA: TGTGCCAGCTTTCGGCAGGGTGGAGAAAAACTGTTTTTT. As protein: CASFRQGGEKLFF.

The V call is TRBV19, the J call TRBJ1-6, with TRBD1 matching over 9 bases. Germline trimming cut 1 base from V and 10 bases from J; bases unmatched to any gene: 5. Germline CDR1 LNHDA, CDR2 SQIVND (reference sequence). The CDR3 loop spans 15 amino acids. CDR3 region: CASSIGQGVRSPLHF. CDR3 coding DNA: TGTGCCAGTAGTATAGGACAGGGGGTACGGTCACCCCTCCACTTT. Based on the CDR3 plus reference TRBV19 and TRBJ1-6, the full variable domain is DGGITQSPKYLFRKEGQNVTLSCEQNLNHDAMYWYRQDPGQGLRLIYYSQIVNDFQKGDIAEGYSVSREKKESFPLTVTSAQKNPTAFYLCASSIGQGVRSPLHFGNGTRLTVT.

This chain connects TRBV5-5 to TRBJ1-1; TRBD1 is a possible D gene (6 bases). This CDR3 has 15 amino acids. Trimming pared 5 bases from V and 9 bases from J, leaving 23 bases between. Looked up from germline, CDR1 is SGHKS and CDR2 is YYEKEE (reference sequence). The CDR3 DNA follows: TGTGCCAGCAGTGCGCTACCCCGGGACAAAAGTCAAGCTTTCTTT. Its translation is CASSALPRDKSQAFF.

This chain joins TRBV5-6 and TRBJ1-1; TRBD1 aligns across 12 bases. This CDR3 spans 16 amino acids. After removal of 3 bases from V and 0 bases from J, the junction contained 3 bases not matched to a gene. The germline CDR1 and CDR2 sequences are SGHDT and YYEEEE. In nucleotides, the CDR3 is TGTGCCAGCAGCTGGGACAGGGGGCTCTTGAACACTGAAGCTTTCTTT. It translates to CASSWDRGLLNTEAFF.

J is TRBJ2-2 and V is TRBV5-4; the D gene is possibly TRBD2 (7 bases). The CDR3 has 16 amino acids. Trimming took off 4 bases at V and 10 bases at J, with 23 bases between the two ends. Germline CDR1 is SGHNT and CDR2 is YYREEE (reference sequence). Here the CDR3 DNA reads TGTGCCAGCAGCCCGGGGGGCCAGGGGCATCTGACGGAGCTGTTTTTT. Its translation is CASSPGGQGHLTELFF.

The V and J genes are TRBV19 and TRBJ1-1; D perhaps matches TRBD1 (5 bases). Trimming removed 5 bases from V and 4 bases from J, with 17 bases in between. Per the germline V gene, CDR1 is LNHDA and CDR2 is SQIVND (reference sequence). The CDR3 is made up of 15 amino acids. In nucleotides, the CDR3 is TGTGCCAGTAGTCCAATCCCGCAGGGTCCCACTGAAGCTTTCTTT. It yields the protein CASSPIPQGPTEAFF.

This chain joins TRBV29-1 and TRBJ2-1; 7 bases map to TRBD2. The CDR3 is 13 amino acids. The junction had 11 bases not matched to a gene; V was cut back by 6 bases and J by 9 bases. The germline CDR1 and CDR2 sequences are SQVTM and ANQGSEA. This CDR3 reads CSVPGLTRSEQFF. CDR3 sequence (DNA): TGCAGCGTGCCGGGACTAACCCGGAGTGAGCAGTTCTTC.

The chain employs TRBV3-1 (or the pseudogene TRBV3-2) and TRBJ1-3, with a weak D call TRBD1 (5 bases). The CDR3 runs 11 residues. V shed 4 bases and J shed 8 bases, with 6 bases lying between them. Germline CDR1 LGHDT, CDR2 YNNKEL (reference sequence). As DNA, the CDR3 is TGTGCCAGCAGCCGGGACTACACCATATATTTT. Its protein is CASSRDYTIYF.

This clone has a handful of counts. This chain links TRBV2 with TRBJ2-2; 11 bases fit TRBD2. The germline V gene has CDR1 SNHLY and CDR2 FYNNEI. The junction had 6 bases not matched to a gene; V was cut back by 8 bases and J by 1 base. The length of the CDR3 is 16 residues. The CDR3 DNA reads as TGTGCCAGCCGGGGTAGCGGGGGGGTGAACACCGGGGAGCTGTTTTTT. Translating gives CASRGSGGVNTGELFF.

V usage is TRBV4-1 and J usage is TRBJ1-6; D uncertain. Germline V gene data show CDR1 as MGHRA and CDR2 as YSYEKL. The CDR3 loop spans 15 amino acids. The V end was cut by 0 bases, the J end by 4 bases, with 7 bases between. CDR3 nucleotides: TGCGCCAGCAGCCAAGATTCCAGGTATAATTCACCCCTCCACTTT. Translated, it gives CASSQDSRYNSPLHF.

The chain employs TRBV19 and TRBJ1-5; no clear D. V lost 5 bases to trimming and J lost 6 bases, with 17 bases between them. Germline CDR1 and CDR2: LNHDA and SQIVND (reference sequence). This CDR3 has 15 residues. CDR3 protein: CASSFGEVRRQPQHF. CDR3 coding DNA: TGTGCCAGTAGTTTCGGGGAGGTTCGTCGTCAGCCCCAGCATTTT.

The chain is built from TRBV6-5 and TRBJ2-7, with 10 positions matching TRBD1. The trim removed 0 bases at V and 5 bases at J, leaving 1 base unmatched. The CDR3 runs to 14 residues. The germline gives CDR1 MNHEY, CDR2 SVGAGI. This chain's CDR3 is CASSYSGTGDEQYF. The CDR3 DNA reads as TGTGCCAGCAGTTACTCCGGGACAGGGGACGAGCAGTACTTC.

This chain joins TRBV29-1 and TRBJ2-2; TRBD2 agrees at 9 bases. V was clipped by 7 bases and J by 2 bases; unmatched bases: 5. Germline assignment: CDR1 SQVTM and CDR2 ANQGSEA. The CDR3 loop spans 14 amino acids. DNA of the CDR3: TGCAGCGCTCTAGCGGGGTTAAACACCGGGGAGCTGTTTTTT. This codes for CSALAGLNTGELFF.

V and J are TRBV5-1 and TRBJ2-7; a weak D match, TRBD2 (5 bases). CDR3 length equals 14 residues. Germline V lookup: CDR1 SGHRS, CDR2 YFSETQ. The germline V and J ends were trimmed by 2 bases and 4 bases, with 13 bases remaining between them. CDR3 DNA: TGCGCCAGCAGCTTTCGGGGTGGCGGGTACGAGCAGTACTTC. Amino acids: CASSFRGGGYEQYF.

This clone was found once. The chain employs TRBV29-1 and TRBJ2-7; 8 nucleotides line up with TRBD1. Germline loops: CDR1 SQVTM, CDR2 ANQGSEA. There are 13 residues in the CDR3. V shed 4 bases, J shed 4 bases, and the junction held 6 bases outside the gene matches. The CDR3 DNA is TGCAGCGTTGTGGGCAGGGGGCCTTACGAGCAGTACTTC. Translation gives CSVVGRGPYEQYF.

The V call is TRBV7-2, the J call TRBJ2-7, with D possibly TRBD2 on 7 matching bases. Germline-derived CDR1 and CDR2 are SGHTA and FQGNSA. The CDR3 length is 15 residues. Trimming removed 5 bases from V and 2 bases from J, with 16 bases in between. CDR3 protein: CASSLGRGLTYEQYF. For the CDR3, the DNA is TGTGCCAGCAGCCTCGGCAGGGGACTAACCTACGAGCAGTACTTC. The whole variable domain, filled in from reference TRBV7-2 and TRBJ2-7, reads GAGVSQSPSNKVTEKGKDVELRCDPISGHTALYWYRQSLGQGLEFLIYFQGNSAPDKSGLPSDRFSAERTGGSVSTLTIQRTQQEDSAVYLCASSLGRGLTYEQYFGPGTRLTVT.

The chain employs TRBV7-9 and TRBJ1-6; 7 bases fit TRBD1. The V gene's germline CDR1 is SEHNR and CDR2 FQNEAQ (reference sequence). This CDR3 has 15 residues. J gave up 6 bases and V 4 bases, and 6 bases lay outside the gene matches. This CDR3 reads CASSYGTASNSPLHF. The CDR3 DNA follows: TGTGCCAGCAGCTACGGGACAGCGAGTAATTCACCCCTCCACTTT.

The CDR3 nucleotides are TGTGCCAGCAGCTTAGTTGGGGCGCGAAATCAGCCCCAGCATTTT. Its translation is CASSLVGARNQPQHF. This sequence joins TRBV7-9 and TRBJ1-5; a possible D gene is TRBD1 (5 bases). The CDR3 consists of 15 residues. From germline, CDR1 is SEHNR and CDR2 FQNEAQ (reference sequence). Trimming took off 1 base at V and 4 bases at J, with 11 bases between the two ends. The entire variable domain, with the rest obtained from reference TRBV7-9 and TRBJ1-5, is as follows: DTGVSQNPRHKITKRGQNVTFRCDPISEHNRLYWYRQTLGQGPEFLTYFQNEAQLEKSRLLSDRFSAERPKGSFSTLEIQRTEQGDSAMYLCASSLVGARNQPQHFGDGTRLSIL.

The V gene is TRBV19, the J gene TRBJ1-2; D gene unclear. The CDR3 contains 14 residues. Germline CDR1 reads LNHDA; CDR2 reads SQIVND (reference sequence). Trimming stripped 8 bases from V and 4 bases from J, with 17 bases between. DNA for the CDR3: TGTGCCAGTGGAGGGCAGCCTAATTTCTATGGCTACACCTTC. Translating gives CASGGQPNFYGYTF.

The rearrangement uses TRBV2 and TRBJ1-1, with D maybe TRBD1 (5 bases). The CDR3 spans 14 residues. V was shortened by 4 bases and J by 0 bases, with 9 bases between the two germline ends. Germline lookup yields CDR1 SNHLY and CDR2 FYNNEI. CDR3 nucleotides: TGTGCCAGCAGTGGACAGCCAATGAACACTGAAGCTTTCTTT. It codes for CASSGQPMNTEAFF.

This clone showed up just once. The V gene is TRBV19, the J gene TRBJ1-4; D is uncertain. V gave up 3 bases and J gave up 0 bases, with 11 bases separating them. Germline V gene lookup returns CDR1 LNHDA and CDR2 SQIVND (reference sequence). This CDR3 has 16 amino acids. The CDR3 here is CASSMIITATNEKLFF. The CDR3 DNA reads TGTGCCAGTAGTATGATTATAACAGCAACTAATGAAAAACTGTTTTTT.

This CDR3 reads CASSYPGTSGELFF. The CDR3, as DNA: TGTGCCAGCAGCTATCCCGGGACTAGCGGGGAGCTGTTTTTT. The V gene is TRBV14, the J gene TRBJ2-2; TRBD2 matches at 8 bases. The junction had 6 bases not matched to a gene; V was cut back by 5 bases and J by 7 bases. This CDR3 comprises 14 residues. From germline, CDR1 is SGHDN and CDR2 FVKESK.